Shown below are 27 T cell receptor beta chains from a single sample sequenced in a study of long-term antiretroviral therapy in people with HIV. The assay, immunoSEQ v3.0, was run at survey level. The assay was immunoSEQ multiplex PCR, and TCRdb's table has in-frame clones only and misses some. The data hold roughly 42,000 clones, with around nine tenths observed a single time. Source: unsorted PBMCs, taken 0.1 years before starting antiretroviral therapy. These receptors were taken from a woman in her forties or fifties with HIV.

The rearrangement links TRBV5-4 to TRBJ2-3, with D possibly TRBD1 on 6 matching bases. The CDR3 contains 15 residues. In germline, CDR1 is SGHNT, CDR2 YYREEE (reference sequence). Trimming removed 0 bases at V and 5 bases at J, with 13 bases between. CDR3 sequence reads: CASSLGGGRGDTQYF. CDR3 nucleotide sequence: TGTGCCAGCAGCTTGGGGGGTGGCAGGGGAGATACGCAGTATTTT.

The V call is TRBV4-2, the J call TRBJ1-1, with D perhaps TRBD1 (5 bases). V was shortened by 1 base and J by 2 bases, with 8 bases between the two germline ends. Germline V gene lookup returns CDR1 LGHNA and CDR2 YNFKEQ. The CDR3 is made up of 14 amino acids. The CDR3 DNA sequence: TGTGCCAGCAGCCAAGTCGGGGCAAACACTGAAGCTTTCTTT. As protein: CASSQVGANTEAFF.

The chain uses TRBV5-8 and TRBJ2-1, with no clear D. CDR3 length equals 11 residues. Germline V gives CDR1 SGHTS, CDR2 YDEGEE. Trimming stripped 1 base from V and 8 bases from J, with 4 bases between. The CDR3 region is CASSLFDEQFF. The CDR3 DNA sequence: TGTGCCAGCAGCTTGTTCGATGAGCAGTTCTTC.

The sample holds one count of this clone. The CDR3, as DNA: TGTGCCAGCAGCTCCGGACAGGGGACCGGAGGCTATGGCTACACCTTC. Protein product: CASSSGQGTGGYGYTF. V gene TRBV11-2 combines with J gene TRBJ1-2; 9 nucleotides agree with TRBD1. From germline, CDR1 is SGHAT and CDR2 FQNNGV. V was clipped by 4 bases and J by 4 bases; unmatched bases: 10. This CDR3 region has 16 residues.

The rearrangement uses TRBV9 and TRBJ2-2, with D maybe TRBD1 (6 bases). The CDR3 is 16 amino acids. The V end lost 0 bases, the J end lost 0 bases, and 9 bases lay between the germline ends. The germline gives CDR1 SGDLS, CDR2 YYNGEE. CDR3 sequence (DNA): TGTGCCAGCAGCGTAGACCCAGGGGCGAACACCGGGGAGCTGTTTTTT. Protein: CASSVDPGANTGELFF.

J is TRBJ2-7 and V is TRBV5-8; 10 bases map to TRBD1. This CDR3 is 15 amino acids long. V lost 3 bases and J lost 10; bases outside the gene matches: 13. Germline V gene lookup returns CDR1 SGHTS and CDR2 YDEGEE. CDR3 in DNA: TGTGCCAGCAGCTCTAGACAGGGGGCCCCGCCAGATCAGTACTTC. Protein product: CASSSRQGAPPDQYF.

The CDR3 spells CASSRQGPPLSGANVLTF. Written as DNA, the CDR3 is TGTGCCAGCTCAAGGCAGGGGCCCCCCCTCTCTGGGGCCAACGTCCTGACTTTC. The chain uses TRBV18 and TRBJ2-6, with D possibly matching TRBD1 (6 bases). Trimming cost V 5 bases and J 0 bases, with 17 bases left between them. The CDR3 runs 18 residues. The germline CDR1 and CDR2 sequences are KGHSH and LQKENI.

A single count supports this clone. The J gene is TRBJ1-5, the V gene TRBV19, with a possible D match to TRBD1 (5 bases). Trimming removed 6 bases from V and 1 base from J, with 13 bases in between. The germline CDR1 and CDR2 sequences are LNHDA and SQIVND (reference sequence). This CDR3 region has 15 residues. The CDR3 nucleotides read TGTGCCAGTAGCCCAGGGCTTGTGAGCAATCAGCCCCAGCATTTT. It translates to CASSPGLVSNQPQHF.

The chain links TRBV7-9 to TRBJ2-7; the D is unclear. There are 12 residues in the CDR3. CDR1 and CDR2 (germline): SEHNR, FQNEAQ (reference sequence). V lost 5 bases and J lost 0, with 5 bases in between. Here the CDR3 reads CASSASSYEQYF. The CDR3, as DNA: TGTGCCAGCAGCGCGAGCTCCTACGAGCAGTACTTC.

The chain employs TRBV7-2 and TRBJ2-7; D gene uncertain. The CDR3 has 11 amino acids. The V gene's germline CDR1 is SGHTA and CDR2 FQGNSA. The V end lost 3 bases, the J end lost 6 bases, and 6 bases lay between the germline ends. The CDR3 loop reads CASSLSPEQYF. CDR3 DNA: TGTGCCAGCAGCTTGTCCCCCGAGCAGTACTTC.

The chain recombines TRBV5-8 with TRBJ1-1; no firm D call. The CDR3 has 14 amino acids. V gave up 0 bases and J gave up 1 base, with 7 bases separating them. CDR1 is SGHTS and CDR2 is YDEGEE in the germline V gene. CDR3 bases: TGTGCCAGCAGCTTGGGATATGCGAACACTGAAGCTTTCTTT. It encodes CASSLGYANTEAFF.

This chain joins TRBV6-1 and TRBJ2-7; D may be TRBD1 (5 bases). The CDR3 has 17 amino acids. Germline V gene lookup returns CDR1 MNHNS and CDR2 SASEGT. Deletions cut 4 bases from V and 2 bases from J, with 21 bases between. CDR3 coding DNA: TGTGCCAGCAGTGCCAATACGAAGACAGTCTTCGCCTACGAGCAGTACTTC. This gives the protein CASSANTKTVFAYEQYF.

Here the CDR3 reads CASSKELKGADTQYF. CDR3 sequence (DNA): TGTGCCAGCAGCAAGGAGTTAAAGGGAGCAGATACGCAGTATTTT. The chain has TRBV7-2 and TRBJ2-3, with D perhaps TRBD2 (5 bases). The CDR3 has 15 residues. The V end lost 5 bases, the J end lost 4 bases, and 16 bases lay between the germline ends. The germline gives CDR1 SGHTA, CDR2 FQGNSA.

This rearrangement joins TRBV7-2 to TRBJ2-2; 9 nucleotides align to TRBD1. The V gene's germline CDR1 is SGHTA and CDR2 FQGNSA. CDR3 length: 19 amino acids. J lost 1 base, V lost 5 bases, and 14 bases had no gene match. CDR3 region: CASSPQTGGPTLNTGELFF. CDR3 DNA sequence: TGTGCCAGCAGCCCTCAAACAGGGGGCCCTACCTTGAACACCGGGGAGCTGTTTTTT.

This chain connects TRBV6-6 to TRBJ2-3; D remains ambiguous. Germline loops: CDR1 MNHNY, CDR2 SVGAGI (reference sequence). This CDR3 comprises 14 residues. V was cut by 11 bases and J by 0 bases, with 15 bases left in between. Here the CDR3 reads CAGGRPGSTDTQYF. CDR3 bases: TGTGCCGGCGGTCGTCCGGGTAGCACAGATACGCAGTATTTT.

This clone was seen only once. This chain joins TRBV4-3 and TRBJ1-2; tentatively, D is TRBD1 (6 bases). Trimming stripped 0 bases from V and 8 bases from J, with 13 bases between. The CDR3 has 14 amino acids. Germline loops: CDR1 LGHNA, CDR2 YSLEER. The CDR3 bases are TGCGCCAGCAGCCAAGATTTGGGACAAAACGGCTACACCTTC. Protein product: CASSQDLGQNGYTF.

J is TRBJ2-2 and V is TRBV19, with 9 positions matching TRBD2. This CDR3 is built from 18 residues. Trimming removed 3 bases from V and 1 base from J; junction bases left unmatched: 9. Germline lookup yields CDR1 LNHDA and CDR2 SQIVND (reference sequence). DNA of the CDR3: TGTGCCAGTAGTATGGTCAAGGCGACTAGCGGGAACACCGGGGAGCTGTTTTTT. This encodes CASSMVKATSGNTGELFF.

This clone showed up just once. The chain uses TRBV6-5 and TRBJ2-1, with TRBD1 matching 9 bases. The length of the CDR3 is 14 residues. Germline V lookup: CDR1 MNHEY, CDR2 SVGAGI. With V trimmed by 6 bases and J by 5 bases, 5 bases remained unmatched. CDR3 nucleotides: TGTGCCAGCAGAGAATGGGACAGGGACAATGAGCAGTTCTTC. It yields the protein CASREWDRDNEQFF.

The table lists this clone with a count of one. CDR3 DNA: TGCAGCGTTGACAAGGGGTGGGGCACTGAAGCTTTCTTT. Its protein is CSVDKGWGTEAFF. The chain recombines TRBV29-1 with TRBJ1-1; the D gene is possibly TRBD1 (5 bases). This CDR3 region has 13 residues. With 3 bases removed from V and 4 bases from J, the gap between germline ends came to 12 bases. The germline CDR1 and CDR2 sequences are SQVTM and ANQGSEA.

With respect to this clone: Other DNA sequences in this specimen translate into the identical CDR3. The chain combines TRBV7-9 with TRBJ1-2; D remains unclear. CDR1 and CDR2 from the germline V gene are SEHNR and FQNEAQ (reference sequence). The CDR3 runs to 13 residues. V was pared by 0 bases and J by 8 bases, with 10 bases between. CDR3 amino acids: CASSLAAGSGYTF. CDR3 DNA sequence: TGTGCCAGCAGCTTAGCAGCTGGGAGCGGCTACACCTTC.

The chain recombines TRBV7-9 with TRBJ2-3; 12 bases are a match to TRBD1. This CDR3 spans 15 amino acids. After removal of 5 bases from V and 4 bases from J, the junction contained 4 bases not matched to a gene. The germline V gene has CDR1 SEHNR and CDR2 FQNEAQ (reference sequence). The CDR3 sequence: CASSPRDRGPDTQYF. CDR3 in DNA: TGTGCCAGCAGCCCCCGGGACAGGGGGCCAGATACGCAGTATTTT.

DNA of the CDR3: TGTGCCAGCAGTGAATTTGATTACAGGGGTTGGGGAAACACCATATATTTT. Translation: CASSEFDYRGWGNTIYF. V and J are TRBV25-1 and TRBJ1-3; TRBD1 agrees at 7 bases. CDR3 size: 17 residues. Looked up from germline, CDR1 is MGHDK and CDR2 is SYGVNS. J gave up 4 bases and V 1 base, and 10 bases lay outside the gene matches.

The chain carries TRBV7-9 and TRBJ1-2, with D possibly matching TRBD1 (6 bases). V was cut by 7 bases and J by 1 base, with 10 bases left in between. This CDR3 has 13 amino acids. CDR1 is SEHNR and CDR2 is FQNEAQ in the germline V gene (reference sequence). As DNA, the CDR3 is TGTGCCAGCAAGGCGGACAGTAACTATGGCTACACCTTC. Translating it yields CASKADSNYGYTF. Complete variable domain (other parts from reference TRBV7-9 and TRBJ1-2): DTGVSQNPRHKITKRGQNVTFRCDPISEHNRLYWYRQTLGQGPEFLTYFQNEAQLEKSRLLSDRFSAERPKGSFSTLEIQRTEQGDSAMYLCASKADSNYGYTFGSGTRLTVV.

This chain joins TRBV11-3 and TRBJ2-1; D possibly corresponds to TRBD1 (6 bases). CDR1 is SGHNT, CDR2 YENEEA, per germline. The V gene lost 9 bases and the J gene lost 3 bases, with 18 bases spanning the gap. This CDR3 comprises 15 residues. The CDR3 DNA reads as TGTGCCAGGTTAGACGGGCGGACAGACTACAATGAGCAGTTCTTC. It specifies CARLDGRTDYNEQFF.

The V gene is TRBV29-1, the J gene TRBJ1-3, with D unclear. V gave up 5 bases and J gave up 4 bases, with 12 bases separating them. There are 13 residues in the CDR3. In germline, CDR1 is SQVTM, CDR2 ANQGSEA. The CDR3 nucleotides read TGCAGCGTTCTCCCGTTGTTCGGAAACACCATATATTTT. This translates into CSVLPLFGNTIYF.

CDR3 protein: CASSARDRAHEQFF. DNA of the CDR3: TGTGCCAGCAGCGCGCGGGACAGGGCTCATGAGCAGTTCTTC. The V call is TRBV7-9, the J call TRBJ2-1; TRBD1 matches 9 bases. The CDR3 has 14 amino acids. Germline V gives CDR1 SEHNR, CDR2 FQNEAQ (reference sequence). J lost 8 bases, V lost 5 bases, and 7 bases had no gene match. The full variable domain, rest sourced from reference TRBV7-9 and TRBJ2-1, is DTGVSQNPRHKITKRGQNVTFRCDPISEHNRLYWYRQTLGQGPEFLTYFQNEAQLEKSRLLSDRFSAERPKGSFSTLEIQRTEQGDSAMYLCASSARDRAHEQFFGPGTRLTVL.

Concerning this clone itself: The sample holds other DNA sequences that translate to the same CDR3. This sequence joins TRBV6-1 and TRBJ2-3, with 8 bases lining up with TRBD1. The CDR3 covers 15 residues. CDR1 MNHNS and CDR2 SASEGT come from the germline V gene. Unmatched junction bases numbered 3, after V lost 4 bases and J lost 0 bases. CDR3 protein: CASSAGQGSTDTQYF. DNA for the CDR3: TGTGCCAGCAGTGCCGGACAGGGCAGCACAGATACGCAGTATTTT.